These 14 T cell receptor beta chains came from one sample sequenced in a study of T cells in Graves' hyperthyroidism and ophthalmopathy. Researchers amplified the TCR beta CDR3 regions from RNA transcripts. An initial round of RT-PCR targeting the TCR CDR3 relied on the HTBI primer set. MiXCR was run by TCRdb on the multiplex PCR reads, yielding one entry per CDR3 protein. Here the sample spans under 700,000 distinct CDR3 sequences, 16% being singletons. Sequenced material: blood. These receptors were obtained from a woman under 30 with Graves' hyperthyroidism.

This clonotype was found many times. V usage is TRBV11-3 and J usage is TRBJ2-1; 9 bases line up with TRBD2. Germline lookup yields CDR1 SGHNT and CDR2 YENEEA. The CDR3 loop spans 16 amino acids. J gave up 2 bases and V 4 bases, and 6 bases lay outside the gene matches. CDR3 DNA: TGTGCCAGCAGCTCCGGGGTAGCGGGAGCCTACAATGAGCAGTTCTTC. Its protein product is CASSSGVAGAYNEQFF.

This clonotype was observed many times. This sequence joins TRBV18 and TRBJ2-1; a possible D gene is TRBD2 (5 bases). The CDR3 runs 16 residues. Deletions cut 3 bases from V and 5 bases from J, with 17 bases between. Per germline, CDR1 KGHSH and CDR2 LQKENI. CDR3 in DNA: TGTGCCAGCTCACCCTTGGACTGGAACGGCCACAATGAGCAGTTCTTC. It codes for CASSPLDWNGHNEQFF. Based on the CDR3 plus reference TRBV18 and TRBJ2-1, the full variable domain is NAGVMQNPRHLVRRRGQEARLRCSPMKGHSHVYWYRQLPEEGLKFMVYLQKENIIDESGMPKERFSAEFPKEGPSILRIQQVVRGDSAAYFCASSPLDWNGHNEQFFGPGTRLTVL.

The table lists this clonotype with a few counts. This chain links TRBV6-2 or TRBV6-3 with TRBJ2-3; 11 bases map to TRBD2. Germline CDR1 reads MNHEY; CDR2 reads SVGEGT. The CDR3 sequence is 17 residues long. Germline trimming cut 5 bases from V and 2 bases from J; bases unmatched to any gene: 9. DNA for the CDR3: TGTGCCAGCAGTCCATTCGTAGCGGGAGGGTTCACAGATACGCAGTATTTT. This encodes CASSPFVAGGFTDTQYF.

This clonotype showed up many times. The rearrangement uses TRBV6-2 or TRBV6-3 and TRBJ2-7; 8 nucleotides match TRBD2. The CDR3 has 14 residues. With 5 bases clipped from V and 5 bases from J, the junction kept 8 bases outside the gene matches. The germline gives CDR1 MNHEY, CDR2 SVGEGT. The CDR3 region has the DNA TGTGCCAGCAGTCCGGGACTAGTTACCGACGAGCAGTACTTC. This translates into CASSPGLVTDEQYF.

The rearrangement uses TRBV30 and TRBJ1-3; weak D call: TRBD1 (5 bases). The CDR3 extends over 16 amino acids. Trimming stripped 3 bases from V and 0 bases from J, with 15 bases between. Germline V gene lookup returns CDR1 GTSNPN and CDR2 SVGIG (reference sequence). The CDR3 here is CAWRPRTPISGNTIYF. The CDR3 nucleotides read TGTGCCTGGAGACCCAGGACACCGATCTCTGGAAACACCATATATTTT.

Of note for this clonotype: An end of the junction does not agree with germline; a read error may underlie this. The chain has TRBV6-2 or TRBV6-3 and TRBJ1-1, with a tentative D call TRBD1 (5 bases). The CDR3 covers 13 residues. The V gene's germline CDR1 is MNHEY and CDR2 SVGEGT. The CDR3 nucleotides read TGTGCCAGCAGTTACTCGATTCCGGCAGGGATCCTCTTT. This codes for CASSYSIPAGILF.

In its sample, this clonotype was seen many times. The chain links TRBV5-1 to TRBJ2-7; D remains ambiguous. The CDR3 totals 13 residues. The V and J ends lost 1 base and 3 bases respectively, with 8 bases between them. Germline assignment: CDR1 SGHRS and CDR2 YFSETQ. Here the CDR3 reads CASSLSGIYEQYF. As DNA, the CDR3 is TGCGCCAGCAGCTTGAGTGGGATCTACGAGCAGTACTTC.

The V gene is TRBV20-1, the J gene TRBJ2-7, with D maybe TRBD2 (5 bases). V lost 3 bases, J lost 4 bases, and 16 bases lay in between. Looked up from germline, CDR1 is DFQATT and CDR2 is SNEGSKA (reference sequence). The CDR3 contains 14 residues. DNA of the CDR3: TGCAGTGCTAGGCCCTCGGCCCCGGGGTACGAGCAGTACTTC. Translated: CSARPSAPGYEQYF.

At least ten counts were recorded for this clonotype. The CDR3 nucleotides are TGTGCCAGCAGTTTCGGTGATCAGTCTGGAAACACCATATATTTT. Its translation: CASSFGDQSGNTIYF. V usage is TRBV12-3 or TRBV12-4 and J usage is TRBJ1-3, with unresolved D. The CDR3 runs 15 residues. With 3 bases removed from V and 1 base from J, the gap between germline ends came to 10 bases.

A few counts support this clonotype. The genes are TRBV10-3 and TRBJ2-2, with 10 nucleotides matching TRBD2. The CDR3 spans 18 residues. The junction had 14 bases not matched to a gene; V was cut back by 10 bases and J by 0 bases. Germline CDR1 is ENHRY and CDR2 is SYGVKD. The CDR3 coding sequence is TGTGCCACGCAGGGGGAAACTAGCGGGGTGGCGAACACCGGGGAGCTGTTTTTT. Translation: CATQGETSGVANTGELFF.

This clonotype has ten or more counts. The chain carries TRBV20-1 and TRBJ2-3; 10 bases are shared with TRBD2. Germline V gene sequence: CDR1 DFQATT, CDR2 SNEGSKA (reference sequence). V shed 0 bases, J shed 6 bases, and the junction held 6 bases outside the gene matches. The CDR3 spans 15 residues. The CDR3 nucleotides are TGCAGTGCTAGAGAGGTTAGCGGGGGGCCCGATACGCAGTATTTT. Translation: CSAREVSGGPDTQYF.

The CDR3 reads CATSSLASGTGELFF. The DNA for the CDR3 is TGTGCCACCAGCAGCTTGGCATCAGGCACCGGGGAGCTGTTTTTT. V gene TRBV15 combines with J gene TRBJ2-2; D not certain. With 3 bases removed from V and 4 bases from J, the gap between germline ends came to 12 bases. From germline, CDR1 is LNHNV and CDR2 YYDKDF (reference sequence). The CDR3 runs 15 residues. Full variable domain (rest looked up from reference TRBV15 and TRBJ2-2): DAMVIQNPRYQVTQFGKPVTLSCSQTLNHNVMYWYQQKSSQAPKLLFHYYDKDFNNEADTPDNFQSRRPNTSFCFLDIRSPGLGDTAMYLCATSSLASGTGELFFGEGSRLTVL.

This sequence joins TRBV19 and TRBJ2-2; 9 nucleotides agree with TRBD2. V was clipped by 2 bases and J by 0 bases; unmatched bases: 1. The CDR3 consists of 16 residues. Germline loops: CDR1 LNHDA, CDR2 SQIVND (reference sequence). The CDR3 reads CASSIPSGANTGELFF. The CDR3 bases are TGTGCCAGTAGTATACCTAGCGGGGCGAACACCGGGGAGCTGTTTTTT.

This clonotype was detected only a few times. This chain connects TRBV20-1 to TRBJ2-3; D possibly corresponds to TRBD2 (6 bases). CDR1 is DFQATT and CDR2 is SNEGSKA in the germline V gene (reference sequence). The CDR3 spans 14 residues. CDR3 sequence: CSLEIRENGDTQYF. In DNA, the CDR3 is TGCAGCCTGGAAATTCGGGAGAATGGAGATACGCAGTATTTT.